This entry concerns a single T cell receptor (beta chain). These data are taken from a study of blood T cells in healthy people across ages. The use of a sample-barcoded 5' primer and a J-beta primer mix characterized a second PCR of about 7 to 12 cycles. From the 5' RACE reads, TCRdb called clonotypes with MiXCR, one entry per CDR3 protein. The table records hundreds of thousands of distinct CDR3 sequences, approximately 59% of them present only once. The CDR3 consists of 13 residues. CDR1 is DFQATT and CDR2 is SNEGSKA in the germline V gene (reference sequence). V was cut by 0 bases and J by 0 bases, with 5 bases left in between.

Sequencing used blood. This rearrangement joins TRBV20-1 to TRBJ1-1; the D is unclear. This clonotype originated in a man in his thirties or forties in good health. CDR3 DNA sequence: TGCAGTGCTAGAGAGACGGTGAACACTGAAGCTTTCTTT. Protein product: CSARETVNTEAFF.